A single T cell receptor beta chain is shown here with its context. The sample belongs to a study of blood T cell repertoires in COVID-19. In the study overall: The United States, Italy and Spain were the sources of the acute and convalescent COVID-19 samples. T cells, B-cell-depleted T cells, or PBMCs supplied cDNA or gDNA.

V lost 5 bases to trimming and J lost 6 bases, with 11 bases between them. The CDR3 length is 12 residues. This table comes from immunoSEQ multiplex PCR, and its TCRdb copy is limited to in-frame clones, with some not included. There are 200,000 to 250,000 clones in the sample; about 90% occur only once, and less than 15% lies in the top ten. The clonotype originates from a young man who had been exposed to COVID-19. The rearrangement uses TRBV12-3 or TRBV12-4 and TRBJ2-7; D possibly corresponds to TRBD1 (5 bases). The source material was PBMCs or T cells enriched from blood (not recorded which). The CDR3 sequence is CASSRTSAEQYF. The CDR3 bases are TGTGCCAGCAGTCGGACATCTGCCGAGCAGTACTTC.